The 18 T cell receptor beta chains in this list originate from one sample, sequenced in a study of T cell repertoires in cytomegalovirus infection. TCRdb re-analysed the reads in MiXCR, keeping a single row per CDR3 protein. The repertoire holds approximately 500,000 distinct CDR3 sequences, with around a quarter as singletons. The sequencing sample was made of PBMCs. These receptors were collected from a human donor in good health (CMV status not recorded). Some clones in this sample may be carry-over from other donors' samples.

This clonotype showed up many times. The chain links TRBV6-2 or TRBV6-3 to TRBJ2-7; TRBD1 might be the D (5 bases). Germline assignment: CDR1 MNHEY and CDR2 SVGEGT. This CDR3 region has 15 residues. Trimming removed 0 bases at V and 3 bases at J, with 12 bases between. CDR3 nucleotide sequence: TGTGCCAGCAGTTACTCGATCAGCAGGGTCTACGAGCAGTACTTC. The encoded protein is CASSYSISRVYEQYF.

The sample holds a few counts of this clonotype. The rearrangement uses TRBV10-3 and TRBJ1-1; 10 nucleotides match TRBD1. V gave up 7 bases and J gave up 2 bases; unmatched junction bases: 4. The CDR3 runs to 14 residues. CDR1 and CDR2 from the germline V gene are ENHRY and SYGVKD. The CDR3 is CAIKGQGLNTEAFF. The DNA for the CDR3 is TGTGCCATCAAGGGACAGGGGCTAAACACTGAAGCTTTCTTT.

This clonotype came up many times. The chain links TRBV12-3 or TRBV12-4 to TRBJ2-1; D gene uncertain. The CDR3 is 12 amino acids. Trimming cost V 6 bases and J 6 bases, with 9 bases left between them. CDR3 region: CASSLYGNEQFF. The CDR3 nucleotides are TGTGCCAGCAGCTTATATGGCAATGAGCAGTTCTTC.

Concerning this clonotype itself: Lacking the conserved final phenylalanine or tryptophan, this CDR3 likely reflects a read error. The chain uses TRBV6-2 or TRBV6-3 and TRBJ2-7, with D unresolved. Per germline, CDR1 MNHEY and CDR2 SVGEGT. This CDR3 has 14 amino acids. V lost 8 bases to trimming and J lost 6 bases, with 20 bases between them. The CDR3, as DNA: TGTGCCAGCTCTTACGGATCTGTAATAGCCGAGCAGTACATC. Translation gives CASSYGSVIAEQYI.

The V gene is TRBV6-2 or TRBV6-3, the J gene TRBJ2-5; no clear D gene. V gave up 2 bases and J gave up 2 bases, with 12 bases separating them. Germline CDR1 and CDR2: MNHEY and SVGEGT. The CDR3 extends over 15 amino acids. Written as DNA, the CDR3 is TGTGCCAGCAGTTACGGGCTCGGCAGTCAAGAGACCCAGTACTTC. It translates to CASSYGLGSQETQYF.

The J gene is TRBJ1-2, the V gene TRBV15, with a possible D match to TRBD1 (6 bases). CDR1 and CDR2 (germline): LNHNV, YYDKDF (reference sequence). The CDR3 has 16 amino acids. Deletions cut 9 bases from V and 4 bases from J, with 24 bases between. For the CDR3, the DNA is TGTGCCACTCAGCTCTTCAATGACAGGAACCTCTATGGCTACACCTTC. Its translation is CATQLFNDRNLYGYTF. Full variable domain (missing parts from reference TRBV15 and TRBJ1-2): DAMVIQNPRYQVTQFGKPVTLSCSQTLNHNVMYWYQQKSSQAPKLLFHYYDKDFNNEADTPDNFQSRRPNTSFCFLDIRSPGLGDTAMYLCATQLFNDRNLYGYTFGSGTRLTVV.

This chain links TRBV6-2 or TRBV6-3 with TRBJ2-7; D call uncertain. Germline V lookup: CDR1 MNHEY, CDR2 SVGEGT. V lost 2 bases and J lost 9, with 23 bases in between. CDR3 length: 16 residues. The CDR3 DNA sequence: TGTGCCAGCAGTTACGTCCTCCAGGAAAGGAATACTCGGCAGTACTTC. Its protein product is CASSYVLQERNTRQYF.

This chain joins TRBV29-1 and TRBJ2-7, with 11 bases fitting TRBD1. There are 21 residues in the CDR3. The trim removed 5 bases at V and 3 bases at J, leaving 27 bases unmatched. Per the germline V gene, CDR1 is SQVTM and CDR2 is ANQGSEA. CDR3 loop: CSVSPGQGVLWIVYFYYEQYV. The CDR3, as DNA: TGCAGCGTTTCCCCGGGACAGGGGGTTCTCTGGATAGTCTATTTTTACTACGAGCAGTACGTC.

This clonotype was seen just once. The rearrangement uses TRBV20-1 and TRBJ2-1; 7 bases fit TRBD2. With V trimmed by 1 base and J by 2 bases, 8 bases remained unmatched. This CDR3 is 16 amino acids long. In germline, CDR1 is DFQATT, CDR2 SNEGSKA (reference sequence). CDR3 nucleotides: TGCAGTGCTAGAGGGGCCGGACTAGAGACCTACAATGAGCAGTTCTTC. Amino acid sequence: CSARGAGLETYNEQFF.

V and J are TRBV29-1 and TRBJ2-1; D may be TRBD1 (5 bases). CDR1 is SQVTM and CDR2 is ANQGSEA in the germline V gene. This CDR3 has 13 residues. V was shortened by 5 bases and J by 9 bases, with 17 bases between the two germline ends. CDR3 amino acids: CSVPTSLRGEQFF. The CDR3 nucleotides are TGCAGCGTTCCTACATCTCTTAGGGGTGAGCAGTTCTTC.

There are a few counts of this clonotype. DNA for the CDR3: TGCGCCAGCAGTCCCTGGGACATATTCCATGAAAAACTGTTTTTT. The encoded protein is CASSPWDIFHEKLFF. The V gene is TRBV23-1, the J gene TRBJ1-4, with a weak D call TRBD1 (6 bases). TRBV23-1 is known as an ORF, though its function is uncertain. CDR3 size: 15 residues. V dropped 4 bases and J dropped 6 bases, with 15 bases sitting between them.

The J gene is TRBJ2-1, the V gene TRBV24-1, with TRBD2 identical over 8 bases. Germline V gene sequence: CDR1 KGHDR, CDR2 SFDVKD. The CDR3 contains 16 residues. The trim removed 3 bases at V and 2 bases at J, leaving 5 bases unmatched. The CDR3 region is CATSDTTSGTYNEQFF. CDR3 bases: TGTGCCACCAGTGATACCACTAGCGGAACCTACAATGAGCAGTTCTTC.

V gene TRBV12-3 or TRBV12-4 combines with J gene TRBJ1-4; the D is unclear. Trimming removed 4 bases at V and 0 bases at J, with 15 bases between. The CDR3 length is 17 residues. The DNA of the CDR3 is TGTGCCAGCAGTTGGGAGGGCCCCCTTGCAACTAATGAAAAACTGTTTTTT. Amino acids: CASSWEGPLATNEKLFF.

This clonotype has at least ten counts. The rearrangement joins TRBV7-2 to TRBJ1-5, with TRBD1 as a possible D gene (6 bases). Trimming left V 4 bases short and J 5 bases short, with 9 bases between. Germline V gene sequence: CDR1 SGHTA, CDR2 FQGNSA. The CDR3 consists of 13 residues. Here the CDR3 DNA reads TGTGCCAGCAGCTCAGGGGCGCATCAGCCCCAGCATTTT. Protein: CASSSGAHQPQHF.

Only a few counts were recorded for this clonotype. The chain recombines TRBV6-5 with TRBJ2-2; tentative D call: TRBD1 (6 bases). The CDR3 is made up of 14 amino acids. The germline V gene encodes CDR1 MNHEY and CDR2 SVGAGI. The ends were cut back, 6 bases at V and 5 bases at J, with 13 bases in the middle. CDR3 nucleotides: TGTGCCAGCAGCTTCTCCAGGGGTACCGGGGAGCTGTTTTTT. This gives the protein CASSFSRGTGELFF.

V is TRBV6-2 or TRBV6-3 and J is TRBJ2-5, with D perhaps matching TRBD2 (5 bases). Trimming took off 2 bases at V and 2 bases at J, with 15 bases between the two ends. Germline V gives CDR1 MNHEY, CDR2 SVGEGT. This CDR3 has 16 residues. The CDR3 sequence is CASSYEREIIQETQYF. The CDR3 DNA reads TGTGCCAGCAGTTACGAGAGGGAGATAATTCAAGAGACCCAGTACTTC.

This clonotype was counted ten times or more. The chain combines TRBV7-8 with TRBJ1-6, with TRBD1 matching 9 bases. There are 17 residues in the CDR3. From germline, CDR1 is SGHVS and CDR2 FQNEAQ. Trimming at V came to 6 bases and at J to 5 bases, leaving 11 bases not matched to a gene. The CDR3 DNA follows: TGTGCCAGCAGTCATTCTACAGGGGGCACCAATAATTCACCCCTCCACTTT. It translates to CASSHSTGGTNNSPLHF.

This clonotype was picked up many times. V and J are TRBV4-1 and TRBJ2-2; 11 nucleotides align to TRBD2. The CDR3 runs 17 residues. CDR1 MGHRA and CDR2 YSYEKL come from the germline V gene. With V trimmed by 5 bases and J by 4 bases, 9 bases remained unmatched. The CDR3 is CASSIQPSGRSTGELFF. The DNA of the CDR3 is TGCGCCAGCAGCATCCAACCTAGCGGGAGGAGCACCGGGGAGCTGTTTTTT.